The T cell receptor beta chain described here comes from a study of blood T cells in healthy people across ages. General study points: Age showed a roughly linear inverse relationship with TCR beta diversity per million T cells.

This clonotype was detected many times. Its specificity is not known. A second PCR, run for roughly 7 to 11 cycles, used a sample-barcoded 5' primer plus a J-beta primer mix. TCRdb re-called the 5' RACE reads through MiXCR, storing one row per CDR3 protein. The repertoire includes around 800,000 distinct CDR3 sequences, about 47% of them detected once, and 15% to 20% sits in the top ten. PBMCs numbering at least 7 million were isolated per sample. Sequenced sample: blood. The TCR originated in a man older than 75 in good health.

This chain's CDR3 is CSVDLGGGSTDTQYF. The DNA for the CDR3 is TGCAGCGTCGATCTAGGGGGAGGTTCAACAGATACGCAGTATTTT. The chain links TRBV29-1 to TRBJ2-3; D may be TRBD1 or TRBD2 (6 bases each). The V end was cut by 6 bases, the J end by 3 bases, with 19 bases between. The CDR3 runs to 15 residues. Germline lookup yields CDR1 SQVTM and CDR2 ANQGSEA.